This entry lists 23 T cell receptor beta chains sequenced from one sample in a study of cytomegalovirus exposure and HLA in healthy donors. PCR involved 60 Vbeta and 13 Jbeta primers. Libraries were prepared by immunoSEQ multiplex PCR; TCRdb keeps only in-frame clonotypes and omits some of them. This sample has some 130,000 clones; 75% to 90% occur once, and the top ten carry about 6.7%. The sequenced material came from PBMCs. These receptors were taken from a woman between 25 and 40 years old in good health and CMV-seropositive.

This clone was seen a few times. This chain joins TRBV5-1 and TRBJ1-6, with D uncertain. Trimming stripped 1 base from V and 9 bases from J, with 11 bases between. This CDR3 region has 14 residues. Looked up from germline, CDR1 is SGHRS and CDR2 is YFSETQ. The CDR3 DNA follows: TGCGCCAGCAGCTTGAGCGGAGGAGGTTCACCCCTCCACTTT. Translated, it gives CASSLSGGGSPLHF.

The J gene is TRBJ1-5, the V gene TRBV2; 8 nucleotides match TRBD1. The CDR3 consists of 16 residues. CDR1 is SNHLY and CDR2 is FYNNEI in the germline V gene. The V segment lost 3 bases and the J segment 1 base; nucleotides outside the gene matches: 5. As DNA, the CDR3 is TGTGCCAGCAGTGATCAGGGGGCGAGAAGCAATCAGCCCCAGCATTTT. Residues: CASSDQGARSNQPQHF.

For the CDR3, the DNA is TGTGCCAGCAGGGACCCGGACAGGGCTGAAGCTTTCTTT. As protein: CASRDPDRAEAFF. The rearrangement joins TRBV6-6 to TRBJ1-1; 8 nucleotides match TRBD1. Per the germline V gene, CDR1 is MNHNY and CDR2 is SVGAGI (reference sequence). Trimming cost V 6 bases and J 6 bases; bases outside gene matches: 6. The CDR3 runs to 13 residues.

The rearrangement joins TRBV13 to TRBJ1-2; TRBD1 matches at 9 bases. The germline gives CDR1 PRHDT, CDR2 FYEKMQ (reference sequence). The V segment lost 2 bases and the J segment 3 bases; nucleotides outside the gene matches: 4. This CDR3 contains 15 residues. This chain's CDR3 is CASSLRDRAHYGYTF. The CDR3 DNA reads as TGTGCCAGCAGCTTAAGGGACAGGGCCCACTATGGCTACACCTTC.

The table lists this clone with a few counts. This chain links TRBV6-1 with TRBJ1-6; TRBD1 matches 9 bases. Germline V gives CDR1 MNHNS, CDR2 SASEGT. This CDR3 region has 15 residues. The V gene end was trimmed by 5 bases and the J gene end by 9 bases; junction bases not matched to a gene: 8. DNA of the CDR3: TGTGCCAGCAGTATTCCGGGACAGGGTGGTTCACCCCTCCACTTT. It encodes CASSIPGQGGSPLHF.

The genes are TRBV15 and TRBJ1-2; TRBD1 agrees at 8 bases. The CDR3 is made up of 13 amino acids. Per the germline V gene, CDR1 is LNHNV and CDR2 is YYDKDF (reference sequence). The junction had 6 bases not matched to a gene; V was cut back by 0 bases and J by 12 bases. As DNA, the CDR3 is TGTGCCACCAGCAGAGACACCTACAGGGGGAACACCTTC. It encodes CATSRDTYRGNTF.

The rearrangement uses TRBV5-1 and TRBJ2-3, with no clear D. CDR1 and CDR2 (germline): SGHRS, YFSETQ. This CDR3 is 15 amino acids long. The V end was cut by 2 bases, the J end by 2 bases, with 12 bases between. The CDR3 bases are TGCGCCAGCAGCTTCGCAGGCCCACCCACAGATACGCAGTATTTT. Its protein product is CASSFAGPPTDTQYF.

V gene TRBV14 combines with J gene TRBJ1-3, with 8 nucleotides matching TRBD1. CDR1 SGHDN and CDR2 FVKESK come from the germline V gene. With 4 bases clipped from V and 3 bases from J, the junction kept 2 bases outside the gene matches. This CDR3 has 14 residues. This CDR3 is CASSRTGIGNTIYF. The CDR3 bases are TGTGCCAGCAGCCGGACAGGGATTGGAAACACCATATATTTT. The full variable domain, in which reference TRBV14 and TRBJ1-3 provide the parts outside the CDR3, is EAGVTQFPSHSVIEKGQTVTLRCDPISGHDNLYWYRRVMGKEIKFLLHFVKESKQDESGMPNNRFLAERTGGTYSTLKVQPAELEDSGVYFCASSRTGIGNTIYFGEGSWLTVV.

CDR3 sequence (DNA): TGTGCCAGCACGGTAGAGGGCTACGAGCAGTACTTC. Encoded protein: CASTVEGYEQYF. This chain uses TRBV28 with TRBJ2-7; perhaps TRBD2 as D (5 bases). V dropped 7 bases and J dropped 3 bases, with 10 bases sitting between them. Germline V gene lookup returns CDR1 MDHEN and CDR2 SYDVKM. This CDR3 contains 12 residues.

The chain recombines TRBV6-1 with TRBJ2-5, with 9 bases aligning to TRBD1. The CDR3 has 13 amino acids. The germline CDR1 and CDR2 sequences are MNHNS and SASEGT. The V and J ends lost 6 bases and 1 base, in that order; junction bases with no gene match: 0. The CDR3 spells CASRTGGQETQYF. Written as DNA, the CDR3 is TGTGCCAGCAGGACAGGGGGCCAAGAGACCCAGTACTTC.

The V gene is TRBV9, the J gene TRBJ1-5; D is unresolved. Germline assignment: CDR1 SGDLS and CDR2 YYNGEE. Trimming removed 3 bases from V and 3 bases from J, with 13 bases in between. This CDR3 contains 15 residues. The CDR3 DNA sequence: TGTGCCAGCAGCGCCTTAGGAGGTTTCAATCAGCCCCAGCATTTT. It is translated as CASSALGGFNQPQHF. Looking up the rest from reference TRBV9 and TRBJ1-5 gives the full variable domain: DSGVTQTPKHLITATGQRVTLRCSPRSGDLSVYWYQQSLDQGLQFLIQYYNGEERAKGNILERFSAQQFPDLHSELNLSSLELGDSALYFCASSALGGFNQPQHFGDGTRLSIL.

The chain uses TRBV5-6 and TRBJ2-7, with 7 bases identical to TRBD1. The CDR3 length is 16 residues. Losses at the gene ends were 3 bases for V and 2 bases for J; bases not matched to a gene: 11. Germline loops: CDR1 SGHDT, CDR2 YYEEEE. For the CDR3, the DNA is TGTGCCAGCAGCTATAGATCCGGGACAGCAACCTACGAGCAGTACTTC. It encodes CASSYRSGTATYEQYF.

The CDR3 here is CAWLGALPGGYTF. Written as DNA, the CDR3 is TGTGCCTGGCTAGGGGCCTTACCAGGGGGCTACACCTTC. The chain uses TRBV30 and TRBJ1-2, with a weak D call TRBD1 (5 bases). This CDR3 has 13 residues. V gave up 5 bases and J gave up 8 bases, with 18 bases separating them. Germline V gives CDR1 GTSNPN, CDR2 SVGIG (reference sequence).

The genes are TRBV30 and TRBJ1-4; D might be TRBD1 (6 bases). Between the trimmed V and J ends, which lost 3 bases and 3 bases, there was a span of 14 bases. CDR1 is GTSNPN and CDR2 is SVGIG in the germline V gene (reference sequence). CDR3 length: 15 residues. Written as DNA, the CDR3 is TGTGCCTGGAGCCTAAGGGGGTCGCCTAATGAAAAACTGTTTTTT. This encodes CAWSLRGSPNEKLFF.

J is TRBJ1-2 and V is TRBV11-1; D may be TRBD1 (5 bases). This CDR3 spans 14 amino acids. CDR1 SGHAT and CDR2 FQDESV come from the germline V gene (reference sequence). V was cut by 5 bases and J by 6 bases, with 16 bases left in between. The CDR3, as DNA: TGTGCCAGCAGCCCCCGGGGGAGGGGAGATGGCTACACCTTC. Translated: CASSPRGRGDGYTF.

This rearrangement joins TRBV30 to TRBJ1-3; D gene uncertain. The CDR3 is made up of 16 amino acids. V dropped 2 bases and J dropped 2 bases, with 16 bases sitting between them. Per germline, CDR1 GTSNPN and CDR2 SVGIG (reference sequence). The DNA of the CDR3 is TGTGCCTGGAGTCCCGCCCTAGACTTGACTGGAAACACCATATATTTT. Translation: CAWSPALDLTGNTIYF.

The V call is TRBV9, the J call TRBJ2-3, with a weak D call TRBD1 (5 bases). The CDR3 runs to 14 residues. Trimming took 4 bases from V and 3 from J, leaving 12 bases between them. The germline CDR1 and CDR2 sequences are SGDLS and YYNGEE. The CDR3 nucleotides read TGTGCCAGCAGCACCCGGACACTAACAGATACGCAGTATTTT. The encoded protein is CASSTRTLTDTQYF. Variable domain in full (rest from reference TRBV9 and TRBJ2-3): DSGVTQTPKHLITATGQRVTLRCSPRSGDLSVYWYQQSLDQGLQFLIQYYNGEERAKGNILERFSAQQFPDLHSELNLSSLELGDSALYFCASSTRTLTDTQYFGPGTRLTVL.

To note about this clone: Other DNA variants within this sample encode the same CDR3. V and J are TRBV6-5 and TRBJ1-4, with TRBD1 matching over 11 bases. CDR1 and CDR2 from the germline V gene are MNHEY and SVGAGI. The CDR3 is made up of 15 amino acids. The junction had 4 bases not matched to a gene; V was cut back by 2 bases and J by 8 bases. CDR3 nucleotides: TGTGCCAGCAGTTACGAGGGGACAGGGGGAGAAAAACTGTTTTTT. This translates into CASSYEGTGGEKLFF.

This chain connects TRBV7-9 to TRBJ2-5, with no clear D. V lost 5 bases and J lost 4, with 11 bases in between. Germline assignment: CDR1 SEHNR and CDR2 FQNEAQ (reference sequence). The CDR3 consists of 13 residues. The CDR3 bases are TGTGCCAGCAGCCGCCAGACGGGAGAGACCCAGTACTTC. Amino acid sequence: CASSRQTGETQYF.

V gene TRBV6-1 combines with J gene TRBJ1-4; perhaps TRBD1 as D (6 bases). Germline loops: CDR1 MNHNS, CDR2 SASEGT. V gave up 7 bases and J gave up 2 bases, with 11 bases separating them. The CDR3 runs to 14 residues. CDR3 in amino acids: CASTGGGTNEKLFF. The CDR3 DNA reads TGTGCCAGCACTGGCGGGGGCACTAATGAAAAACTGTTTTTT.

This chain links TRBV7-3 with TRBJ2-6; D perhaps matches TRBD1 (5 bases). The V gene's germline CDR1 is SGHTA and CDR2 FQGTGA. V gave up 1 base and J gave up 0 bases, with 19 bases separating them. CDR3 length: 20 residues. The CDR3 DNA reads TGTGCCAGCAGCTTAAGCCCGACAGACATTTGGGACTCTGGGGCCAACGTCCTGACTTTC. It specifies CASSLSPTDIWDSGANVLTF.

For the CDR3, the DNA is TGTGCCAGCGTACTAGCGGAGGGAAACAATGAGCAGTTCTTC. This translates into CASVLAEGNNEQFF. The V call is TRBV2, the J call TRBJ2-1, with 8 bases fitting TRBD2. CDR1 and CDR2 from the germline V gene are SNHLY and FYNNEI. The CDR3 spans 14 residues. The V gene end was trimmed by 8 bases and the J gene end by 5 bases; junction bases not matched to a gene: 8. Full variable domain (rest looked up from reference TRBV2 and TRBJ2-1): EPEVTQTPSHQVTQMGQEVILRCVPISNHLYFYWYRQILGQKVEFLVSFYNNEISEKSEIFDDQFSVERPDGSNFTLKIRSTKLEDSAMYFCASVLAEGNNEQFFGPGTRLTVL.

This chain uses TRBV5-1 with TRBJ2-1; the match to TRBD2 covers 8 bases. Unmatched junction bases numbered 5, after V lost 3 bases and J lost 6 bases. The V gene's germline CDR1 is SGHRS and CDR2 YFSETQ. The CDR3 sequence is 14 residues long. The CDR3 protein is CASSSSGTSNEQFF. DNA for the CDR3: TGCGCCAGCAGCTCCTCCGGGACTAGCAATGAGCAGTTCTTC.